One sample yielded the 14 T cell receptor beta chains listed below, sequenced in a study of T cell responses to AZD1222 COVID-19 vaccine. Sequencing used immunoSEQ multiplex PCR; TCRdb keeps in-frame clones, though not all of them. The profile covers about 50,000 clones, with 70% to 80% appearing a single time and roughly 5.1% taken by the ten largest. The sample in question was peripheral blood, obtained 28 days after the second AZD1222 dose. These receptors were collected from an adult who received the AZD1222 COVID-19 vaccine.

This clone turned up a few times. The CDR3 DNA reads as TGTGCCAGCAGTGAATACGGTTACGAGCAGTACGTC. This encodes CASSEYGYEQYV. The chain carries TRBV2 and TRBJ2-7; D unclear. Per germline, CDR1 SNHLY and CDR2 FYNNEI. V lost 2 bases and J lost 4, with 6 bases in between. CDR3 length equals 12 residues.

The chain combines TRBV5-1 with TRBJ1-2; D remains unclear. Germline V CDR1 and CDR2: SGHRS, YFSETQ. The CDR3 loop spans 16 amino acids. Trimming pared 3 bases from V and 1 base from J, leaving 16 bases between. This CDR3 is CASSSSAETLNYGYTF. The CDR3 DNA reads as TGCGCCAGCAGCTCTTCGGCCGAAACCCTTAACTATGGCTACACCTTC.

The chain uses TRBV7-8 and TRBJ1-1, with no clear D. V lost 5 bases to trimming and J lost 5 bases, with 18 bases between them. The germline V gene encodes CDR1 SGHVS and CDR2 FQNEAQ. This CDR3 region has 15 residues. The CDR3 protein is CASSPTVGAGTEAFF. CDR3 bases: TGTGCCAGCAGCCCCACAGTGGGCGCCGGTACTGAAGCTTTCTTT.

The CDR3 loop is CASSYRGAMSYEQYF. CDR3 in DNA: TGTGCCAGCAGTTACCGGGGGGCGATGTCCTACGAGCAGTACTTC. This chain links TRBV6-5 with TRBJ2-7; TRBD2 is a possible D gene (7 bases). Germline V lookup: CDR1 MNHEY, CDR2 SVGAGI. This CDR3 has 15 amino acids. V was pared by 2 bases and J by 1 base, with 12 bases between.

The table lists this clone with a count of one. V and J are TRBV6-5 and TRBJ1-1, with D possibly being TRBD1 (6 bases). Germline V gives CDR1 MNHEY, CDR2 SVGAGI. Trimming cost V 6 bases and J 1 base, with 12 bases left between them. The CDR3 is 14 residues long. CDR3 amino acids: CASRPGHRNTEAFF. DNA of the CDR3: TGTGCCAGCAGGCCGGGACATCGGAACACTGAAGCTTTCTTT.

The CDR3 DNA reads TGTGCCATCAGTGCGGACAGGGGGCTCAATGAGCAGTTCTTC. Translating gives CAISADRGLNEQFF. The chain couples TRBV10-3 to TRBJ2-1, with TRBD1 matching 11 bases. J was trimmed by 6 bases and V by 4 bases; bases with no gene match: 2. The germline gives CDR1 ENHRY, CDR2 SYGVKD. This CDR3 is 14 amino acids long.

This clone was seen a single time. The CDR3 is CASSFERGGHETQYF. In nucleotides, the CDR3 is TGTGCCAGCAGCTTCGAGCGGGGGGGTCATGAGACCCAGTACTTC. This rearrangement joins TRBV7-8 to TRBJ2-5, with 10 bases aligning to TRBD2. Germline V CDR1 and CDR2: SGHVS, FQNEAQ. The CDR3 extends over 15 amino acids. Trimming took 3 bases from V and 5 from J; bases not matched to a gene: 6.

The CDR3 region is CASSLLMGRSNEQFF. CDR3 sequence (DNA): TGTGCCAGCAGTTTATTGATGGGGAGGAGCAATGAGCAGTTCTTC. The chain carries TRBV28 and TRBJ2-1, with D perhaps matching TRBD2 (6 bases). The CDR3 runs 15 residues. Per the germline V gene, CDR1 is MDHEN and CDR2 is SYDVKM. V was trimmed by 1 base and J by 6 bases, leaving 13 bases between them.

The chain is built from TRBV6-1 and TRBJ1-5; D is ambiguous. V dropped 3 bases and J dropped 7 bases, with 10 bases sitting between them. Germline CDR1 MNHNS, CDR2 SASEGT. This CDR3 region has 13 residues. CDR3 loop: CASSDGPGQPQHF. CDR3 coding DNA: TGTGCCAGCAGTGACGGGCCTGGGCAGCCCCAGCATTTT.

This chain connects TRBV20-1 to TRBJ2-2, with unresolved D. This CDR3 is built from 11 residues. The V gene's germline CDR1 is DFQATT and CDR2 SNEGSKA (reference sequence). The V end was cut by 7 bases, the J end by 1 base, with 4 bases between. Written as DNA, the CDR3 is TGCAGTGGAAGGAACACCGGGGAGCTGTTTTTT. Translation: CSGRNTGELFF.

The chain links TRBV7-9 to TRBJ1-4; D not resolved. Trimming pared 3 bases from V and 8 bases from J, leaving 16 bases between. CDR3 length equals 15 residues. Germline loops: CDR1 SEHNR, CDR2 FQNEAQ (reference sequence). The DNA for the CDR3 is TGTGCCAGCAGCTTGGGCACGGTTCTGGTAGAAAAACTGTTTTTT. Protein: CASSLGTVLVEKLFF.

This chain uses TRBV5-1 with TRBJ1-5; TRBD1 is a possible D gene (5 bases). Germline V CDR1 and CDR2: SGHRS, YFSETQ. The CDR3 extends over 13 amino acids. V was pared by 3 bases and J by 5 bases, with 9 bases between. The CDR3 here is CASSWGFDQPQHF. DNA of the CDR3: TGCGCCAGCAGCTGGGGGTTCGATCAGCCCCAGCATTTT.

This rearrangement joins TRBV7-8 to TRBJ1-2, with TRBD1 matching 8 bases. Germline V gene sequence: CDR1 SGHVS, CDR2 FQNEAQ. This CDR3 comprises 14 residues. The trim removed 6 bases at V and 8 bases at J, leaving 11 bases unmatched. The CDR3 DNA reads as TGTGCCAGCAGTTATCAGGGGGCACGTGGGGGCTACACCTTC. Translation: CASSYQGARGGYTF. Combining the CDR3 with reference TRBV7-8 and TRBJ1-2 gives the whole variable domain GAGVSQSPRYKVAKRGQDVALRCDPISGHVSLFWYQQALGQGPEFLTYFQNEAQLDKSGLPSDRFFAERPEGSVSTLKIQRTQQEDSAVYLCASSYQGARGGYTFGSGTRLTVV.

The rearrangement uses TRBV29-1 and TRBJ1-2; the D is unclear. The CDR3 contains 11 residues. V lost 7 bases, J lost 7 bases, and 13 bases lay in between. Germline V lookup: CDR1 SQVTM, CDR2 ANQGSEA. Here the CDR3 DNA reads TGCAGCGCTGGCCAGCCTGGTGGCTACACCTTC. Translated: CSAGQPGGYTF.